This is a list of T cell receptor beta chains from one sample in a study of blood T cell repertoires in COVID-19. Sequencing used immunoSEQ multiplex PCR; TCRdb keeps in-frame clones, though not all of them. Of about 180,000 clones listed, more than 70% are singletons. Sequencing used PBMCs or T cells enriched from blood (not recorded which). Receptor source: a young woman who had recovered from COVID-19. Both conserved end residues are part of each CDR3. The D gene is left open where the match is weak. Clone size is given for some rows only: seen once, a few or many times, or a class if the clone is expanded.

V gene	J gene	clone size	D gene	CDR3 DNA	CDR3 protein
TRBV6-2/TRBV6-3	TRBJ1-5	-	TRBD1	TGTGCCAGCAGTCGTTTAGGGACAGGGAATAGCAATCAGCCCCAGCATTTT	CASSRLGTGNSNQPQHF
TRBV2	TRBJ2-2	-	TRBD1	TGTGCCAGCAGTGCGACAGGGGGCCACACCGGGGAGCTGTTTTTT	CASSATGGHTGELFF
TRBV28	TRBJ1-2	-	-	TGTGCCAGCAGTTTCTCCGCGGCTAACTATGGCTACACCTTC	CASSFSAANYGYTF
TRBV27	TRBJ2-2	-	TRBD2	TGTGCCAGCAGTTTAATCCCTAGCGGGGCGAGGACCGGGGAGCTGTTTTTT	CASSLIPSGARTGELFF
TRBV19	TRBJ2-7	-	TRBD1	TGTGCCAGTAGTATCGCGAGACAGGGCTACGAGCAGTACTTC	CASSIARQGYEQYF
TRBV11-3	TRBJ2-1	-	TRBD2	TGTGCCAGCAGCTCCCGAACTAGCGGGAGAGACAATGAGCAGTTCTTC	CASSSRTSGRDNEQFF
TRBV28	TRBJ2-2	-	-	TGTGCCAGCAGTTTCCGGAGCACCGGGGAGCTGTTTTTT	CASSFRSTGELFF
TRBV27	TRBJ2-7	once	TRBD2	TGTGCCAGCAGTTTATCCCCCCCCCTAGCGGGAACGCACTACGAGCAGTACTTC	CASSLSPPLAGTHYEQYF
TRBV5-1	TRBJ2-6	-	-	TGCGCCAGCAGCACCACAGGGTCGGGGGCCAACGTCCTGACTTTC	CASSTTGSGANVLTF
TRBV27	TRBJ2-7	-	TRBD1	TGTGCCAGCAGTTTCGCGGACAGGGGGTTTTACGAGCAGTACTTC	CASSFADRGFYEQYF
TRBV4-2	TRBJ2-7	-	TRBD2	TGTGCCAGCAGCCAAGAGGGACTAGGGACCTACGAGCAGTACTTC	CASSQEGLGTYEQYF
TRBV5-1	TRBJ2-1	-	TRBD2	TGCGCCAGCAGCTTGGAGGCTAGCGGGAGGATTGAGCAGTTCTTC	CASSLEASGRIEQFF
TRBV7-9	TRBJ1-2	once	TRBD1	TGTGCCAGCAGCAACGAAGGGGGCGCCAACTATGGCTACACCTTC	CASSNEGGANYGYTF
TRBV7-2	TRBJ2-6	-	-	TGTGCCAGCAGCTTTGGCCCGAACTCTGGGGCCAACGTCCTGACTTTC	CASSFGPNSGANVLTF
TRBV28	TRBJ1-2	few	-	TGTGCCAGCAGGGCTCGAACTAAGGGACTGCTCGCGGGCTACACCTTC	CASRARTKGLLAGYTF
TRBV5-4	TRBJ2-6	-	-	TGTGCCAGCAGCTCCCGGGGGGCCAACGTCCTGACTTTC	CASSSRGANVLTF
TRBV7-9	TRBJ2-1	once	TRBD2	TGTGCCAGCAGCTTGGGATATACAGCGGGAGGGTCCTACAATGAGCAGTTCTTC	CASSLGYTAGGSYNEQFF
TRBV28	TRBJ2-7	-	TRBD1	TGTGCCAGCAGTCCTCCTAGGGACAGGGTCGAGCAGTACTTC	CASSPPRDRVEQYF
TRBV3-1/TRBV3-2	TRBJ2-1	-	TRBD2	TGTGCCAGCAGCGATTTTGGGGAGGGCCGGGGTGAGCAGTTCTTC	CASSDFGEGRGEQFF
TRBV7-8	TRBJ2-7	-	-	TGTGCCAGCAGCCAAACTGCCTACGAGCAGTACTTC	CASSQTAYEQYF
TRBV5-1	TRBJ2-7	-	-	TGCGCCAGCAGCTTCAGTGGGGCTATCCACGAGCAGTACTTC	CASSFSGAIHEQYF
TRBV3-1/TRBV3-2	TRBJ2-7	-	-	TGTGCCAGCACCAGCTCACAGGGGGGGAGCGAGCAGTACTTC	CASTSSQGGSEQYF
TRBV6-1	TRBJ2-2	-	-	TGTGCCAGCAGTGAAGCGGTGCGGGCGGGTACCGGGGAGCTGTTTTTT	CASSEAVRAGTGELFF
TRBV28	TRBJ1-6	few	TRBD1	TGTGCCAGCACTCGAGACAGGGGTGTTTCACCCCTCCACTTT	CASTRDRGVSPLHF
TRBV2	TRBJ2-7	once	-	TGTGCCAGCAGTGAACGACTCGCCACCATCTACGAGCAGTACTTC	CASSERLATIYEQYF
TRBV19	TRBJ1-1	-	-	TGTGCCAGTAACCCAGGGTCGCGGGGGAACACTGAAGCTTTCTTT	CASNPGSRGNTEAFF
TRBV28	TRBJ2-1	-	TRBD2	TGTGCCAGCAGTAACCCTACTAGCGGGAGGGGGGCGATTTCCAATGAGCAGTTCTTC	CASSNPTSGRGAISNEQFF
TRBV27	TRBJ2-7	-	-	TGTGCCAGCAGCCTGAGGCAGGGGAGCACCTACGAGCAGTACTTC	CASSLRQGSTYEQYF
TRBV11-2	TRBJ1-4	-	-	TGTGCCAGCAGCTCAGGGACTACTAATGAAAAACTGTTTTTT	CASSSGTTNEKLFF
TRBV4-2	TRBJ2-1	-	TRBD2	TGTGCCAGCAGTCTCAGCGGGACGAGCTCCTACAATGAGCAGTTCTTC	CASSLSGTSSYNEQFF
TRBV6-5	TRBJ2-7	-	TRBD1	TGTGCCAGCAGGTCCCTACAGGGGGCACTTTACGAGCAGTACTTC	CASRSLQGALYEQYF
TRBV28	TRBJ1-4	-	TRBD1	TGTGCCAGCAGTGACCCGGGACAGCGAAATGAAAAACTGTTTTTT	CASSDPGQRNEKLFF
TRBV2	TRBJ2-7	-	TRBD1	TGTGCCAGCAGTGAAGCGCTTGAGGGGGCCGAATACTTC	CASSEALEGAEYF